The 14 T cell receptor beta chains listed next were all sequenced from one sample in a study of blood T cell repertoires in COVID-19 (TCRdb year 2020). The library was produced with the immunoSEQ multiplex PCR assay. In TCRdb, the immuneACCESS table is reduced to in-frame sequences with V and J assigned. These tables do not hold every clone; where another copy was compared, an unresolved V gene accounts for under half, and the others remain unexplained. This sample lists fewer than 45,000 clones; approximately 85% were detected once. The ten largest clones add up to about 31% of the sample. Sequencing was performed on peripheral blood. These TCRs come from an elderly woman with acute or convalescent COVID-19.

V and J are TRBV10-3 and TRBJ2-3; D unresolved. Germline CDR1 ENHRY, CDR2 SYGVKD. The CDR3 runs to 14 residues. V was shortened by 1 base and J by 0 bases, with 5 bases between the two germline ends. CDR3 region: CAISEFSSTDTQYF. CDR3 sequence (DNA): TGTGCCATCAGTGAGTTTTCAAGCACAGATACGCAGTATTTT.

The V and J genes are TRBV28 and TRBJ1-5; D might be TRBD1 (6 bases). Trimming removed 5 bases at V and 5 bases at J, with 16 bases between. This CDR3 is built from 15 residues. Germline V gene sequence: CDR1 MDHEN, CDR2 SYDVKM. CDR3 protein: CASSPRGEGDQPQHF. CDR3 bases: TGTGCCAGCAGTCCCAGGGGAGAGGGGGATCAGCCCCAGCATTTT.

The genes are TRBV19 and TRBJ2-2; 10 bases agree with TRBD2. In germline, CDR1 is LNHDA, CDR2 SQIVND (reference sequence). This CDR3 has 16 amino acids. The J segment lost 6 bases and the V segment lost 5 bases, leaving 9 bases of the junction unmatched. CDR3 sequence (DNA): TGTGCCAGTAGTCTCTCTAGCGGGAGAGGTCCCGGGGAGCTGTTTTTT. Protein product: CASSLSSGRGPGELFF.

CDR3: CASSPGSYETQYF. In nucleotides, the CDR3 is TGTGCCAGCAGCCCGGGTAGCTATGAGACCCAGTACTTC. The V and J genes are TRBV3-1 (or the pseudogene TRBV3-2) and TRBJ2-5, with D unclear. Trimming removed 4 bases at V and 5 bases at J, with 11 bases between. Germline-derived CDR1 and CDR2 are LGHDT and YNNKEL (reference sequence). The CDR3 is 13 amino acids.

This clone showed up just once. The chain employs TRBV3-1 (or the pseudogene TRBV3-2) and TRBJ2-3; maybe TRBD2 (6 bases). V gave up 3 bases and J gave up 2 bases, with 12 bases separating them. The CDR3 is made up of 15 amino acids. Germline V lookup: CDR1 LGHDT, CDR2 YNNKEL (reference sequence). The CDR3 DNA reads as TGTGCCAGCAGCCAGGGACTCACGGCCACAGATACGCAGTATTTT. Amino acid sequence: CASSQGLTATDTQYF.

This rearrangement joins TRBV3-1 (or the pseudogene TRBV3-2) to TRBJ1-1; 8 bases line up with TRBD1. CDR1 LGHDT and CDR2 YNNKEL come from the germline V gene (reference sequence). The J segment lost 6 bases and the V segment lost 7 bases, leaving 7 bases of the junction unmatched. This CDR3 is built from 13 residues. The CDR3 coding sequence is TGTGCCAGCACCCTCGGACAGGGCTCTGAAGCTTTCTTT. As protein: CASTLGQGSEAFF.

V gene TRBV5-1 combines with J gene TRBJ2-3; possible D gene TRBD1, 6 bases. This CDR3 has 16 residues. The germline V gene encodes CDR1 SGHRS and CDR2 YFSETQ. Between the trimmed V and J ends, which lost 0 bases and 0 bases, there was a span of 11 bases. The CDR3: CASSLAGQGSTDTQYF. DNA for the CDR3: TGCGCCAGCAGCTTGGCGGGGCAGGGGAGCACAGATACGCAGTATTTT.

This rearrangement joins TRBV2 to TRBJ2-4, with TRBD2 identical over 7 bases. The germline V gene encodes CDR1 SNHLY and CDR2 FYNNEI. The ends lost 6 bases at V and 7 bases at J; junction bases unmatched: 12. This CDR3 comprises 15 residues. Written as DNA, the CDR3 is TGTGCCAGCAGCCCCCGGGGTGCGGGAGTCAACATTCAGTACTTC. Translating it yields CASSPRGAGVNIQYF.

CDR3 residues: CASSRWTGGEETQYF. CDR3 bases: TGTGCCAGCAGCCGATGGACAGGGGGCGAGGAGACCCAGTACTTC. The V and J genes are TRBV14 and TRBJ2-5; 11 bases match TRBD1. The CDR3 has 15 amino acids. Germline trimming cut 4 bases from V and 5 bases from J; bases unmatched to any gene: 6. Germline V CDR1 and CDR2: SGHDN, FVKESK.

This chain connects TRBV6-1 to TRBJ1-2; D gene ambiguous. Trimming pared 1 base from V and 6 bases from J, leaving 6 bases between. Looked up from germline, CDR1 is MNHNS and CDR2 is SASEGT. The CDR3 consists of 12 residues. CDR3 coding DNA: TGTGCCAGCAGTGAAGGGACTGATGGCTACACCTTC. Translation: CASSEGTDGYTF.

The rearrangement uses TRBV19 and TRBJ2-1; 9 bases fit TRBD2. Per germline, CDR1 LNHDA and CDR2 SQIVND (reference sequence). V shed 8 bases, J shed 7 bases, and the junction held 18 bases outside the gene matches. The CDR3 is made up of 17 amino acids. DNA of the CDR3: TGTGCCAGTTCAACCGTCGCGGGGGCTAGCGGGATTAATGAGCAGTTCTTC. Translation gives CASSTVAGASGINEQFF.

The CDR3 loop reads CASSQGAGGGEQYF. CDR3 coding DNA: TGCGCCAGCAGCCAAGGGGCGGGAGGGGGCGAGCAGTACTTC. The genes are TRBV4-1 and TRBJ2-7, with 9 nucleotides matching TRBD2. Germline CDR1 MGHRA, CDR2 YSYEKL. Germline trimming cut 1 base from V and 6 bases from J; bases unmatched to any gene: 4. This CDR3 has 14 residues.

The chain employs TRBV5-1 and TRBJ1-1; D is perhaps TRBD1 (5 bases). CDR1 and CDR2 from the germline V gene are SGHRS and YFSETQ. Between the trimmed V and J ends, which lost 3 bases and 6 bases, there was a span of 9 bases. The CDR3 extends over 12 amino acids. The CDR3 sequence is CASSSRQSEAFF. The CDR3 nucleotides are TGCGCCAGCAGCTCCAGACAGTCTGAAGCTTTCTTT. Based on the CDR3 plus reference TRBV5-1 and TRBJ1-1, the full variable domain is KAGVTQTPRYLIKTRGQQVTLSCSPISGHRSVSWYQQTPGQGLQFLFEYFSETQRNKGNFPGRFSGRQFSNSRSEMNVSTLELGDSALYLCASSSRQSEAFFGQGTRLTVV.

The rearrangement uses TRBV4-2 and TRBJ2-1, with D tentatively TRBD1 (6 bases). V was shortened by 3 bases and J by 1 base, with 10 bases between the two germline ends. The CDR3 covers 15 residues. The V gene's germline CDR1 is LGHNA and CDR2 YNFKEQ. The chain's CDR3 is CASSQEGTSYNEQFF. CDR3 DNA sequence: TGTGCCAGCAGCCAGGAAGGGACATCCTACAATGAGCAGTTCTTC.